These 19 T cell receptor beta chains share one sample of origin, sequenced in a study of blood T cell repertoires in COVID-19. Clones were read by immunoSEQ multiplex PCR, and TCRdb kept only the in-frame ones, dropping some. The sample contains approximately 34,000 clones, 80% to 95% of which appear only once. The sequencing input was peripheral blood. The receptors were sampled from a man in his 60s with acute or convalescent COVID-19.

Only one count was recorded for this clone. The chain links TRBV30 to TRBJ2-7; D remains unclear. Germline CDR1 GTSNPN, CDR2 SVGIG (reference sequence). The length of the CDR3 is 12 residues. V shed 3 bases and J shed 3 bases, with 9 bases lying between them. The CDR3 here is CAWRVGLYEQYF. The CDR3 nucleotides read TGTGCCTGGAGAGTGGGCCTCTACGAGCAGTACTTC.

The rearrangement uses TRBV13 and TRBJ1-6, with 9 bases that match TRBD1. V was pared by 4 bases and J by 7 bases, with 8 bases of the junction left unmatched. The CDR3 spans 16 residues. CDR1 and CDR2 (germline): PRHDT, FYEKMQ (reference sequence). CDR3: CASSSGTGKRNSPLHF. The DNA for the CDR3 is TGTGCCAGCAGCTCCGGGACAGGGAAAAGGAATTCACCCCTCCACTTT.

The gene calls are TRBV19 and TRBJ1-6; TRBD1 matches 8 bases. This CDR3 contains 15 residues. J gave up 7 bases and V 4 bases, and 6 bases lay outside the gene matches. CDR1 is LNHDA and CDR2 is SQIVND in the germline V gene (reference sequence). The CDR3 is CASSTQGAGNSPLHF. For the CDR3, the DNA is TGTGCCAGTAGTACCCAGGGGGCAGGAAATTCACCCCTCCACTTT.

The CDR3 sequence is CASSNLFTDTQYF. The CDR3 nucleotides are TGTGCCAGCTCAAATCTATTCACAGATACGCAGTATTTT. The chain joins TRBV18 to TRBJ2-3; D is ambiguous. Trimming left V 5 bases short and J 2 bases short, with 8 bases between. CDR3 size: 13 residues. Germline assignment: CDR1 KGHSH and CDR2 LQKENI.

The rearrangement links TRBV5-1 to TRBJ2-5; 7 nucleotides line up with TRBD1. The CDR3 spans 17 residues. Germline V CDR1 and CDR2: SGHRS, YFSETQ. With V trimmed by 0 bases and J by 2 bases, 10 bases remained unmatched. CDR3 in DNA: TGCGCCAGCAGCTTGGAACTGGACAGGCCCAATCAAGAGACCCAGTACTTC. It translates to CASSLELDRPNQETQYF.

The CDR3 DNA reads as TGTGCCAGTAGTAGGGAAGCGGGAATGGTAGATACGCAGTATTTT. It yields the protein CASSREAGMVDTQYF. The rearrangement links TRBV19 to TRBJ2-3; 7 positions agree with TRBD2. Per germline, CDR1 LNHDA and CDR2 SQIVND (reference sequence). V gave up 4 bases and J gave up 5 bases; unmatched junction bases: 9. The length of the CDR3 is 15 residues.

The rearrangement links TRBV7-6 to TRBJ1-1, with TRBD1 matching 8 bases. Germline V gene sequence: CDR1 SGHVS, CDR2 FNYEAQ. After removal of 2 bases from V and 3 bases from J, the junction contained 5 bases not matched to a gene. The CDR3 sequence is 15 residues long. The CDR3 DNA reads TGTGCCAGCAGCTTATCCAGGGGGCCTTACACTGAAGCTTTCTTT. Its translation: CASSLSRGPYTEAFF.

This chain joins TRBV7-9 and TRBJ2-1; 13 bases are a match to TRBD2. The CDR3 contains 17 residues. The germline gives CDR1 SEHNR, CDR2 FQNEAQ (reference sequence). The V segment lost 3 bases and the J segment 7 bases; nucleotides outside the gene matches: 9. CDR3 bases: TGTGCCAGCAGCTTCAGACTAGCGGGAGGAAAGGGGAATGAGCAGTTCTTC. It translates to CASSFRLAGGKGNEQFF.

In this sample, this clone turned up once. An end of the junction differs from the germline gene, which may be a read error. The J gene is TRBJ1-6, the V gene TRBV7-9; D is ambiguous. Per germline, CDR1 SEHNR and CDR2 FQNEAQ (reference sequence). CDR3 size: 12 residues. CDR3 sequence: CASSIAESPLHF. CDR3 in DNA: TGTGCCAGCAGCATAGCCGAGTCACCCCTCCACTTT.

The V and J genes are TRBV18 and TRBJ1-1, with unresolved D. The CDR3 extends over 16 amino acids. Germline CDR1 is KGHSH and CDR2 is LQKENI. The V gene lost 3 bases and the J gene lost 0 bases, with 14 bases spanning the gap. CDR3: CASSPGSSGVNTEAFF. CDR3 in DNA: TGTGCCAGCTCACCCGGGAGTAGCGGCGTGAACACTGAAGCTTTCTTT.

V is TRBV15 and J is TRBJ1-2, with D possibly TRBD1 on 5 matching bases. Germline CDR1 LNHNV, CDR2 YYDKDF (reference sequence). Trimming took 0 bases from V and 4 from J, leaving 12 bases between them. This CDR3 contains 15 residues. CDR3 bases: TGTGCCACCAGCAGAGATTACGAGACAGTCTATGGCTACACCTTC. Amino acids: CATSRDYETVYGYTF.

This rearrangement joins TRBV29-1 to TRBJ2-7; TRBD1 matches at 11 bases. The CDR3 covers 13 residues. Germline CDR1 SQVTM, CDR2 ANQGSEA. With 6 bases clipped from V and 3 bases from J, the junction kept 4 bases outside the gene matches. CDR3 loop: CSVPGTGGYEQYF. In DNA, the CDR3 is TGCAGCGTACCCGGGACAGGGGGCTACGAGCAGTACTTC.

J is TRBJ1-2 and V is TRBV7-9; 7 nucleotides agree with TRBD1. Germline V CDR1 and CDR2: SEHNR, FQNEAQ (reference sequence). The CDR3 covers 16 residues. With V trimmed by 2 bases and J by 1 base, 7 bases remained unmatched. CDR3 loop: CASSLPQGPYNYGYTF. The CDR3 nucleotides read TGTGCCAGCAGCTTACCACAGGGGCCCTATAACTATGGCTACACCTTC.

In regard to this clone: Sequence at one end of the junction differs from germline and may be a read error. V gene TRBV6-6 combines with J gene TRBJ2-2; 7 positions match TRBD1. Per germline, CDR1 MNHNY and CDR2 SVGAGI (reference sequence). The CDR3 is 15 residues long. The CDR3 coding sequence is TGTGCCAGCAGCCTCACAGGGGTGAACACGGGGGAGCTGTTTTTT. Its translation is CASSLTGVNTGELFF.

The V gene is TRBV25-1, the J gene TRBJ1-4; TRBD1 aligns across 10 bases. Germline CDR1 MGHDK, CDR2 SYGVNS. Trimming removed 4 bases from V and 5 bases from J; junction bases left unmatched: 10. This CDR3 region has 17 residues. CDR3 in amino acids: CASSATGQGIVNEKLFF. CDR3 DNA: TGTGCCAGCAGTGCTACGGGACAGGGGATCGTAAATGAAAAACTGTTTTTT.

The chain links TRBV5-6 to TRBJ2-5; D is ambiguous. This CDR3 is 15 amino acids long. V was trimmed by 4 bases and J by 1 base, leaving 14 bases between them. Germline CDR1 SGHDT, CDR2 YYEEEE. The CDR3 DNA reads TGTGCCAGCAGCCCTGAGAGAACAGCCCAAGAGACCCAGTACTTC. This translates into CASSPERTAQETQYF.

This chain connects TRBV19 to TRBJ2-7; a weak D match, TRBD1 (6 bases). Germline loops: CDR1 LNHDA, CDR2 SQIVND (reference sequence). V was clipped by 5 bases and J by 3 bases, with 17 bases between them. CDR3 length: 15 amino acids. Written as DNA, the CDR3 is TGTGCCAGTAGTCCCGATTGGGGGCGGGTCTACGAGCAGTACTTC. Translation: CASSPDWGRVYEQYF.

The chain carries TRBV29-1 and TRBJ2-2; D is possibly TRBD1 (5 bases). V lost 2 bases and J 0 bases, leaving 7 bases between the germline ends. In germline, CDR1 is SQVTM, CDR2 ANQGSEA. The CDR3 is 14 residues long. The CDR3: CSVEKDTNTGELFF. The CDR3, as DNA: TGCAGCGTTGAAAAGGACACGAACACCGGGGAGCTGTTTTTT.

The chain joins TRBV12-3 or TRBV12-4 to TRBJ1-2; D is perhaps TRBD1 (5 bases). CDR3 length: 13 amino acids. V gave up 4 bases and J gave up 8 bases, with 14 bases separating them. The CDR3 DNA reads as TGTGCCAGCAGTTGGGCAGGGAAGGTCGGCTACACCTTC. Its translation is CASSWAGKVGYTF.